The clone carrying this TCR beta chain has a single count. Its antigen remains unknown. This record comes from a study of cytomegalovirus exposure and HLA in healthy donors. General study results and limits: TCR beta chain V- and J-gene trimming was linked, in a later analysis, to a missense variant in DCLRE1C. Analysis performed later found more than 15,000 TCR beta sequences associated with HLA alleles at 0.05 false discovery rate.

The PCR used 60 Vbeta and 13 Jbeta primers. The protocol was immunoSEQ multiplex PCR, while the TCRdb copy is restricted to in-frame clones and leaves out a portion. Of 200,000 or so clones listed, around 75% are singletons. Sequencing used PBMCs. The receptor comes from a man aged 40-50 years in good health and CMV-seropositive.

CDR3: CAWVQGGRDTQYF. CDR3 DNA: TGTGCCTGGGTACAGGGGGGAAGAGATACGCAGTATTTT. V usage is TRBV30 and J usage is TRBJ2-3; 8 bases align to TRBD1. V was clipped by 5 bases and J by 5 bases; unmatched bases: 6. This CDR3 is 13 amino acids long. CDR1 is GTSNPN and CDR2 is SVGIG in the germline V gene (reference sequence). Full variable domain (rest looked up from reference TRBV30 and TRBJ2-3): SQTIHQWPATLVQPVGSPLSLECTVEGTSNPNLYWYRQAAGRGLQLLFYSVGIGQISSEVPQNLSASRPQDRQFILSSKKLLLSDSGFYLCAWVQGGRDTQYFGPGTRLTVL.